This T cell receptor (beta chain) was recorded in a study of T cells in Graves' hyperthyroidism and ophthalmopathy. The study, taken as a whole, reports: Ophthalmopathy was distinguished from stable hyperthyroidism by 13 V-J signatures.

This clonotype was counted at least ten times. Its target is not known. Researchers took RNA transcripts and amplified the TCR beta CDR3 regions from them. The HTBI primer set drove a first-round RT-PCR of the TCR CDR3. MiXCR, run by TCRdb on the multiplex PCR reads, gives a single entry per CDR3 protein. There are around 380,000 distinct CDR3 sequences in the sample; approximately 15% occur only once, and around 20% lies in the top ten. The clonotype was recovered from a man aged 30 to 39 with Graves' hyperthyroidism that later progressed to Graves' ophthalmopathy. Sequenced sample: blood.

CDR3 coding DNA: TGTGCCAGCAGTTACGGACCGGACGCCACCATACATTCACCCCTCCACTTT. Protein sequence: CASSYGPDATIHSPLHF. The chain joins TRBV28 to TRBJ1-6; D is uncertain. The CDR3 runs to 17 residues. V was shortened by 4 bases and J by 8 bases, with 21 bases between the two germline ends. From germline, CDR1 is MDHEN and CDR2 SYDVKM.